This TCR beta chain derives from a study of blood T cell repertoires in COVID-19. Study-wide background: COVID-19 samples collected from the United States, Italy and Spain covered acute and convalescent phases. Nucleic acid was either cDNA or gDNA, and it came from T cells, B-cell-depleted T cells, or PBMCs.

The CDR3 is made up of 15 amino acids. Trimming shortened V by 4 bases and J by 4 bases, and 17 bases separated the two germline ends. Germline V gene sequence: CDR1 SEHNR, CDR2 FQNEAQ (reference sequence). In the original workflow: Reference gene primer amplification in the assay estimated nucleated cell counts. Measured with immunoSEQ multiplex PCR; TCRdb has only the in-frame clones, and not every one. The DNA gave D and trimming, while V, J and clone size come from that table. The sample lists roughly 230,000 clones; roughly 85% were seen once. Seattle researchers signed up patients amid active infection and tracked them longitudinally.

The chain combines TRBV7-9 with TRBJ2-7; TRBD2 is a possible D gene (6 bases). This receptor was obtained from a man aged 50 to 60 with COVID-19, enrolled during active disease. Sequencing was done on a sample of peripheral blood. The CDR3 here is CASSYGSGTVYEQYF. CDR3 sequence (DNA): TGTGCCAGCAGCTATGGTTCCGGGACTGTGTACGAGCAGTACTTC.